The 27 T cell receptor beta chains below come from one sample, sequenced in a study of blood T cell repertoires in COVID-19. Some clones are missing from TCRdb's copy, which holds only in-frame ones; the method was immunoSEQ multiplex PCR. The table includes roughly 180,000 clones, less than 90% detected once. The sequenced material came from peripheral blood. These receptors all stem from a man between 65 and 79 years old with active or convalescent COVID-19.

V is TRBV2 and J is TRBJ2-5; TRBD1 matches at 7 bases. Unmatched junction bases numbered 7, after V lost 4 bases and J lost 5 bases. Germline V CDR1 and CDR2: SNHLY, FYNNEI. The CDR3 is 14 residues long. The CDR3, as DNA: TGTGCCAGCAGTGTAATAGGGGGCGGTGAGACCCAGTACTTC. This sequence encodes CASSVIGGGETQYF. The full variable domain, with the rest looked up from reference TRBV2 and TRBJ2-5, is EPEVTQTPSHQVTQMGQEVILRCVPISNHLYFYWYRQILGQKVEFLVSFYNNEISEKSEIFDDQFSVERPDGSNFTLKIRSTKLEDSAMYFCASSVIGGGETQYFGPGTRLLVL.

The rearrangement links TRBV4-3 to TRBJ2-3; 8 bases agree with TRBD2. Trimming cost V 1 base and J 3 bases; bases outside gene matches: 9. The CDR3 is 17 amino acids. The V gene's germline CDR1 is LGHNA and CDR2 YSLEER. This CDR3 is CASSQGTSPILTDTQYF. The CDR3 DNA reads TGCGCCAGCAGCCAAGGGACTAGCCCGATTCTGACAGATACGCAGTATTTT.

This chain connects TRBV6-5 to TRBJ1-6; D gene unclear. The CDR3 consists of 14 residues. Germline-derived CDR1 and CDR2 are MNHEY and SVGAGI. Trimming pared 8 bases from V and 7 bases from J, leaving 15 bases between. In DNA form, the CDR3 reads TGTGCCAGCCAAACCCCCTCGCGGAATTCACCCCTCCACTTT. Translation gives CASQTPSRNSPLHF.

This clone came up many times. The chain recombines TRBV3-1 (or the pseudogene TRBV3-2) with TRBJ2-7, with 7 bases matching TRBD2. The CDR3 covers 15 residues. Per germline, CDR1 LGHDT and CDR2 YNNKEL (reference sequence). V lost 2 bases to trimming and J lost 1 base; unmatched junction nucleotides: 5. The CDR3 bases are TGTGCCAGCAGCCAACAGCGGGGCAAATCCTACGAGCAGTACTTC. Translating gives CASSQQRGKSYEQYF.

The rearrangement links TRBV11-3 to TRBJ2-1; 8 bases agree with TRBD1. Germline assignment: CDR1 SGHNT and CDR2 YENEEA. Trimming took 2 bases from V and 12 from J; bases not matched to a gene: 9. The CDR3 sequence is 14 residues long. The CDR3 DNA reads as TGTGCCAGCAGCTTACCGTACAGGGGGACTGGGCAGTTCTTC. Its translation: CASSLPYRGTGQFF.

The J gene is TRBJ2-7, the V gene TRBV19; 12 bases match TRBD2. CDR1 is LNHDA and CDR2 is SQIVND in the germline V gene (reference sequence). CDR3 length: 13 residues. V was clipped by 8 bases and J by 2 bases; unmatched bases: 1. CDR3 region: CASSSGRAYEQYF. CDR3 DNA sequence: TGTGCCAGTTCTAGCGGGAGGGCCTACGAGCAGTACTTC.

CDR3 coding DNA: TGTGCCAGCAGTTTTGGCCACCACTATGGCTACACCTTC. Translated: CASSFGHHYGYTF. The chain joins TRBV28 to TRBJ1-2; D gene ambiguous. The V gene lost 3 bases and the J gene lost 3 bases, with 8 bases spanning the gap. Per germline, CDR1 MDHEN and CDR2 SYDVKM. This CDR3 region has 13 residues.

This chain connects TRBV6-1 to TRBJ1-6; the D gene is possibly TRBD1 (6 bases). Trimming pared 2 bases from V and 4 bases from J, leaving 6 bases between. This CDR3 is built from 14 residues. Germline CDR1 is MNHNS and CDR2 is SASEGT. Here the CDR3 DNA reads TGTGCCAGCAGTGAACAGGGGTATAATTCACCCCTCCACTTT. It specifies CASSEQGYNSPLHF.

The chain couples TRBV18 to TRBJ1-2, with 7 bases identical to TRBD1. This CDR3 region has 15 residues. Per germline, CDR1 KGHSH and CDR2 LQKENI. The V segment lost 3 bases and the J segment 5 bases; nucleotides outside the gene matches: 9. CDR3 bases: TGTGCCAGCTCACCGTTCGAATCAGGGGGGTATGGCTACACCTTC. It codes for CASSPFESGGYGYTF.

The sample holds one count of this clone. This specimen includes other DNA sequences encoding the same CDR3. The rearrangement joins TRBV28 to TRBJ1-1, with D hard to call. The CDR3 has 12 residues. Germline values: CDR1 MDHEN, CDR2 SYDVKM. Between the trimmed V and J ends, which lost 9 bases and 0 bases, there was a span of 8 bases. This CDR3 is CASRSMNTEAFF. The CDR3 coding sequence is TGTGCCAGTCGCAGTATGAACACTGAAGCTTTCTTT.

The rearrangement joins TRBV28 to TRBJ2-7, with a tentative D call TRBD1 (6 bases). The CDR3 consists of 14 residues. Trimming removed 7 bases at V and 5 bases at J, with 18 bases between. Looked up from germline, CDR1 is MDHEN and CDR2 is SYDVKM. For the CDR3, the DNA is TGTGCCAGCATCGGACAGCCCCCCGTGAACGAGCAGTACTTC. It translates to CASIGQPPVNEQYF.

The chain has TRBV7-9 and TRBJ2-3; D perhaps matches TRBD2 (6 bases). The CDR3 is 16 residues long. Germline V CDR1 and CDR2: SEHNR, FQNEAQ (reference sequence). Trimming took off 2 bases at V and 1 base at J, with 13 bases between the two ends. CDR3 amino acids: CASSLLSGGGTDTQYF. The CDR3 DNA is TGTGCCAGCAGCTTACTCTCCGGCGGGGGCACAGATACGCAGTATTTT.

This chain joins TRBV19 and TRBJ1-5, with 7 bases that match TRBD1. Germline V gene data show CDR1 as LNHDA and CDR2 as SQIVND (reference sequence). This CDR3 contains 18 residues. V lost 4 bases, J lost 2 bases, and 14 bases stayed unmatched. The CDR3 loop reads CASSTPFPGGRGNQPQHF. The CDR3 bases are TGTGCCAGTAGTACCCCATTCCCAGGGGGTCGGGGCAATCAGCCCCAGCATTTT. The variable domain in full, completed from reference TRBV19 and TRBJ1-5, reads DGGITQSPKYLFRKEGQNVTLSCEQNLNHDAMYWYRQDPGQGLRLIYYSQIVNDFQKGDIAEGYSVSREKKESFPLTVTSAQKNPTAFYLCASSTPFPGGRGNQPQHFGDGTRLSIL.

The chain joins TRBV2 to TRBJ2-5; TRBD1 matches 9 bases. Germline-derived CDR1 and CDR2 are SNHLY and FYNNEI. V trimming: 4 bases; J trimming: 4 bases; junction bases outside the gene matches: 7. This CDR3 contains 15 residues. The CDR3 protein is CASSVDGTGLETQYF. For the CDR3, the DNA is TGTGCCAGCAGTGTTGACGGGACAGGGCTAGAGACCCAGTACTTC.

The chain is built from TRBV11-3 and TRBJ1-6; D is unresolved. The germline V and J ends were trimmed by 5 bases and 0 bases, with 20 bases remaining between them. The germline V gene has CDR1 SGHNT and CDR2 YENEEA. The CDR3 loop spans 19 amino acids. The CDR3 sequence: CASSPPLGCNPSYNSPLHF. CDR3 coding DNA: TGTGCCAGCAGCCCTCCGCTAGGTTGCAACCCCTCCTATAATTCACCCCTCCACTTT.

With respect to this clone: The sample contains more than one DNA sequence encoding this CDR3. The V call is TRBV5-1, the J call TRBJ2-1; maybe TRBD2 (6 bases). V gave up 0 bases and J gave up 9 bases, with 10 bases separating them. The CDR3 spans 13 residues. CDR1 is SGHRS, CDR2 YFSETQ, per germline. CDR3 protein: CASSLVGSGEQFF. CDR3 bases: TGCGCCAGCAGCTTGGTCGGTAGCGGTGAGCAGTTCTTC.

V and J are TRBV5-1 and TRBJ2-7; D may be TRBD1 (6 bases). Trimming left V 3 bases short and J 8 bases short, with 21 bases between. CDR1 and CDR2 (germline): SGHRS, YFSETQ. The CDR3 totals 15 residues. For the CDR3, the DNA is TGCGCCAGCAGCTCCGGGATTAGCGCAGGGGAAAAGCAGTACTTC. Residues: CASSSGISAGEKQYF.

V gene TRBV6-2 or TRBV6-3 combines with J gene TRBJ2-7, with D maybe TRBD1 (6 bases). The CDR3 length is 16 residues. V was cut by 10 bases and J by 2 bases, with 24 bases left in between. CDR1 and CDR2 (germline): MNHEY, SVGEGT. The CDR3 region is CATSKSLRGLPYEQYF. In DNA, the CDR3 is TGTGCCACCAGCAAAAGTTTAAGGGGGTTACCCTACGAGCAGTACTTC.

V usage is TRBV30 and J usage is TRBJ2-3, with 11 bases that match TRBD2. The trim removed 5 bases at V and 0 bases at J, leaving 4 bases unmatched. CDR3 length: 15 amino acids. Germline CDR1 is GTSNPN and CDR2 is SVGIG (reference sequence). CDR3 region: CAWGRLAGSTDTQYF. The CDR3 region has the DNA TGTGCCTGGGGCCGACTAGCGGGAAGCACAGATACGCAGTATTTT. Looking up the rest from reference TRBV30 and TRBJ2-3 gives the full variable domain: SQTIHQWPATLVQPVGSPLSLECTVEGTSNPNLYWYRQAAGRGLQLLFYSVGIGQISSEVPQNLSASRPQDRQFILSSKKLLLSDSGFYLCAWGRLAGSTDTQYFGPGTRLTVL.

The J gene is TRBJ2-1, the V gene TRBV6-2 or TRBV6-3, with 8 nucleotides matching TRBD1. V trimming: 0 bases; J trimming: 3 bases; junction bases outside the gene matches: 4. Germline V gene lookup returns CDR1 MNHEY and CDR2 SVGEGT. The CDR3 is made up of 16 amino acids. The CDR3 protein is CASSYSTGTGYNEQFF. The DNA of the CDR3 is TGTGCCAGCAGTTACTCGACGGGGACAGGCTACAATGAGCAGTTCTTC.

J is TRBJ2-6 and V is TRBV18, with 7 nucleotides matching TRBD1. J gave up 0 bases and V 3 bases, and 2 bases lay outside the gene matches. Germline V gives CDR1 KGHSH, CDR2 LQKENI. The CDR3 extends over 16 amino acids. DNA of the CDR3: TGTGCCAGCTCACCGGGACAGCTCTCTGGGGCCAACGTCCTGACTTTC. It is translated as CASSPGQLSGANVLTF.

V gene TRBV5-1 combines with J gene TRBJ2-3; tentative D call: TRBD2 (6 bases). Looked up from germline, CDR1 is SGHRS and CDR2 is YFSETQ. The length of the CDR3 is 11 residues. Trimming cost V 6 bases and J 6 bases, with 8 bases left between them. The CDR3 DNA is TGCGCCAGCACCGCGGGGGATACGCAGTATTTT. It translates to CASTAGDTQYF.

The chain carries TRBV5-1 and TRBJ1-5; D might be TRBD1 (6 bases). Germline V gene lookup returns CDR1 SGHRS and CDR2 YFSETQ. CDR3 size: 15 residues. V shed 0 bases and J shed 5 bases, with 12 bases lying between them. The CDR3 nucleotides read TGCGCCAGCAGCTTGGTGGGACACAAAGATCAGCCCCAGCATTTT. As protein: CASSLVGHKDQPQHF. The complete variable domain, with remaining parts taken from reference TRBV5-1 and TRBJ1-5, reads KAGVTQTPRYLIKTRGQQVTLSCSPISGHRSVSWYQQTPGQGLQFLFEYFSETQRNKGNFPGRFSGRQFSNSRSEMNVSTLELGDSALYLCASSLVGHKDQPQHFGDGTRLSIL.

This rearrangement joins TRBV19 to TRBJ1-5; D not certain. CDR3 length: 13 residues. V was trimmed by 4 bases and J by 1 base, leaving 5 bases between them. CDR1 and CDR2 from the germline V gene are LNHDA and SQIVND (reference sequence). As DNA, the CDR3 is TGTGCCAGTAGTAGGCAGAGCAATCAGCCCCAGCATTTT. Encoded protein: CASSRQSNQPQHF.

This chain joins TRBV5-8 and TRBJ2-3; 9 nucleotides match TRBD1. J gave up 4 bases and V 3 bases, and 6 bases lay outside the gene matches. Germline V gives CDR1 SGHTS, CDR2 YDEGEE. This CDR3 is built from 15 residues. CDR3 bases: TGTGCCAGCAGCTCGGGACAGGGAAAGGCAGATACGCAGTATTTT. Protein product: CASSSGQGKADTQYF.

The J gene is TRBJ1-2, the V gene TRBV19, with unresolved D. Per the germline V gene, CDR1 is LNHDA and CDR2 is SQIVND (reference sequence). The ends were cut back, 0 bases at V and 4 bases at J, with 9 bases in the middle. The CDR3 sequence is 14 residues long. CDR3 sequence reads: CASSIEAGRYGYTF. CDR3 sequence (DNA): TGTGCCAGTAGTATAGAGGCAGGCCGCTATGGCTACACCTTC.

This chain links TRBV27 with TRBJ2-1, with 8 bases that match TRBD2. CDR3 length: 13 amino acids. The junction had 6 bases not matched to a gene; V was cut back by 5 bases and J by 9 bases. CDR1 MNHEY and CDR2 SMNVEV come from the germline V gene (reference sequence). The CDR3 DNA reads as TGTGCCAGCAGTCGGGGGGGGTTGGGTGAGCAGTTCTTC. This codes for CASSRGGLGEQFF.